The entry below gives a single T cell receptor beta chain sequence along with its context. Using its own MiXCR run on the RT-PCR reads, TCRdb lists one record per CDR3 protein. Of more than 450,000 distinct CDR3 sequences in the sample, 10% to 12% were seen once. This CDR3 contains 16 residues. CDR1 SGHVS and CDR2 FQNEAQ come from the germline V gene. J gave up 6 bases and V 5 bases, and 13 bases lay outside the gene matches. The record originates from a study of response to subunit inactivated influenza vaccine. These records were also assigned to another study, of T cells expressing NK-cell markers. That work contributes: 5'RACE template switching with UMIs produced the TCR beta cDNA. Sorting was limited to alpha-beta TCR-expressing T cells with an anti-gamma-delta TCR antibody in several experiments. Of the CD8+ T cells in about 6 donors, roughly 1.0-7.5% belonged to dominant NKG2C+ clonotypes. In a handful of donors, dominant clonotypes made up roughly 28.3-65% of CD3+CD56-NKG2C+ cells.

The receptor was derived from a man in his forties or fifties who received an inactivated influenza vaccine. The V gene is TRBV7-8, the J gene TRBJ2-7; TRBD2 matches at 10 bases. Source: PBMCs from blood, taken on the day of vaccination. CDR3 coding DNA: TGTGCCAGCAGCCAGCGGACTAGCGGTACTATGGGCGAGCAGTACTTC. Its protein is CASSQRTSGTMGEQYF.